This section outlines one TCR beta chain sequence together with its context. This clonotype was found once. Its antigen is not yet known. Per-nucleotide qualities are absent, and no much larger clonotype sits a single base away. One read represents weak support. This specimen comes from a study of blood T cells in healthy people across ages (dated by TCRdb to the mid-2010s). Regarding the research as a whole: In model experiments, template switching captured about one uniquely barcoded TCR beta cDNA molecule for every two T cells. Using deep sequencing normalized with unique cDNA molecular identifiers, the study measured how TCR beta repertoire diversity changes with age. Four age groups were formed from the donors: young (average 16 years), middle-aged (roughly 38), aged (62) and long-lived (roughly 88). To avoid experimental bias, donors of different ages were spread randomly across the sequencing lanes. Two additional independent replicas of 1 million unique cDNA reads from the same blood draw were analyzed for two donors (one aged 18 to 30 and one aged 80 or older). Here is what the overall study found, with its caveats: Compared with the aged group, the long-lived group had more naive CD4+ T cells, fewer expanded clones and increased TCR diversity, suggesting age selection. Estimates of total diversity based on one million sequenced T cells were considered lower bounds and underestimates. Observed TCR beta diversity per million T cells fell roughly linearly with age, and a significant reduction was already apparent by age roughly 41. The CMV infection status of donors was not known, potentially confounding age-related changes in expanded clonotypes. Conclusive comparison of naive and antigen-experienced compartments was prevented by the profiling of bulk unsorted PBMCs. A strong correlation was found between observed TCR beta diversity and the percentage of naive T cells measured by flow cytometry.

CDR1 and CDR2, per the germline V gene (reference sequence), are DFQATT and SNEGSKA. V was cut back by 3 bases and J by 0 bases, leaving a gap of 10 bases between them. Taken from cysteine to phenylalanine, the CDR3 has 14 residues. Just CDR3 DNA is preserved here, 42 bases in frame from base 1. Systemically healthy Caucasian individuals from Russia, over 30 in total and aged about 6 to 100 years, were included as donors. Each donor gave ten milliliters of peripheral blood, collected into EDTA-treated Vacutainer tubes. PBMCs were isolated by Ficoll-Paque density-gradient centrifugation, with at least 7 million obtained per sample. Total RNA, at least 6 micrograms per sample, was extracted from PBMCs with Trizol reagent. For every donor, flow cytometry on a PBMC aliquot measured the percentage of naive CD45RAhigh/CD27high T cells. The library was built by means of 5' RACE. The data were produced on an Illumina HiSeq 2500. A second PCR of roughly 7 to 11 cycles was performed with a sample-barcoded 5' primer and a J-beta primer mix. Each TCR beta cDNA molecule received a unique molecular identifier from a template-switch 5' adaptor carrying 12 random nucleotides. At least 2.5 million CDR3-containing paired-end reads were obtained from each sample. The Mint cDNA synthesis kit, primed by a TRBC-specific oligonucleotide, was used to synthesize first-strand cDNA from all RNA. After uracil-DNA glycosylase treatment, a first 18-cycle PCR used universal primers M1SS and BC2_uni_R on all cDNA. The paper's processing steps were these. For normalization, 1 million high-quality reads, each with a distinct molecular identifier, were randomly selected from each sample. Reads with shared molecular identifiers were discarded instead of being binned into consensus sequences. MiTCR, run with a Q25 quality threshold and the strictest error-elimination algorithm, handled CDR3 identification, clonotype clustering and error correction. Lower-bound total TCR beta diversity was estimated with a nonparametric unseen species model using Euler transformation. Starting from the raw public reads, TCRdb applied fastp trimming at Q25, assembled clones with MiXCR and retained in-frame beta chains. Entries are consolidated by CDR3 protein sequence, retaining the most common genes and DNA. The V and J calls follow TCRdb's processing rather than the paper's. Across this sample there are about 680,000 distinct CDR3 sequences, with over 45% seen only once. The leading ten clones occupy roughly 34% of the sample.

The TCR originated in a woman aged 60-75 years in good health. Specimen: blood. The chain is encoded by TRBV20-1 joined to TRBJ2-3; the D gene cannot be resolved reliably. The DNA is as follows: TGCAGTGCTAGCGGAGAGGATAGCACAGATACGCAGTATTTT. It translates as CSASGEDSTDTQYF.